The rows below give T cell receptor beta chains drawn from one sample of a study of cytomegalovirus exposure and HLA in healthy donors. Using immunoSEQ multiplex PCR, the repertoire was profiled, and TCRdb retains in-frame clones only, with some absent. Of more than 130,000 clones in the sample, about 80% were seen once. Sequencing was carried out using PBMCs. These receptor sequences come from a man between 18 and 29 years old in good health and CMV-seronegative. Both conserved end residues are part of each CDR3. Each record gives: J gene, clone size, D gene, V gene, CDR3 DNA, CDR3 protein. D genes are given only for firm matches. Clone size is not always given. Where it is, it says once, few, many or a class for expanded clones.

>TRBJ2-5|NA|NA|TRBV13
TGTGCCAGCAGCTTAAGGGGGTCGGGATTCCGGGAGACCCAGTACTTC
CASSLRGSGFRETQYF
>TRBJ2-1|NA|TRBD1|TRBV5-1
TGCGCCAGCAGCTTGACCGGACAGGGAGGCTTCTACAATGAGCAGTTCTTC
CASSLTGQGGFYNEQFF
>TRBJ1-1|NA|TRBD1|TRBV2
TGTGCCTTTGGTGGTCAGGGGGGAAAGAACACTGAAGCTTTCTTT
CAFGGQGGKNTEAFF
>TRBJ2-7|NA|TRBD2|TRBV28
TGTGCCAGCAGGACTAGCGGGCCTCCCTACGAGCAGTACTTC
CASRTSGPPYEQYF
>TRBJ2-7|NA|TRBD1|TRBV5-5
TGTGCCAGCAGCCTAGGGGACAGAACATTCTACGAGCAGTACTTC
CASSLGDRTFYEQYF
>TRBJ2-3|NA|TRBD2|TRBV2
TGTGCCAGCAGCGCAGATCTCCTAGCGGGGGGCACAGATACGCAGTATTTT
CASSADLLAGGTDTQYF
>TRBJ2-3|NA|NA|TRBV6-1
TGTGCCATCTCTAAGCTCGGGGTTGAGGCAGATACGCAGTATTTT
CAISKLGVEADTQYF
>TRBJ2-7|NA|NA|TRBV27
TGTGCCAGCAGCTCCTGGGACTCAACCTACGAGCAGTACTTC
CASSSWDSTYEQYF
>TRBJ1-1|once|TRBD1|TRBV10-1
TGCGCCAGCAGCGCCGGGACAGACACTGAAGCTTTCTTT
CASSAGTDTEAFF
>TRBJ1-3|NA|TRBD1|TRBV28
TGTGCCAGCAGTTACAGGGGGCCGACTGGAAACACCATATATTTT
CASSYRGPTGNTIYF
>TRBJ1-2|few|NA|TRBV30
TGTGCCTGGAGACGTGGCAGGCAAGCTAACTATGGCTACACCTTC
CAWRRGRQANYGYTF
>TRBJ2-7|NA|NA|TRBV5-6
TGTGCCAGCAGCTTGGCAGGGGGAGGCTACGAGCAGTACTTC
CASSLAGGGYEQYF
>TRBJ1-1|NA|TRBD1|TRBV5-1
TGCGCCAGCAGCCAAGGGACAGGAATTTTTACTGAAGCTTTCTTT
CASSQGTGIFTEAFF
>TRBJ2-2|NA|NA|TRBV7-8
TGTGCCAGCAGCTTTTTAGACAGGACCGGGGAGCTGTTTTTT
CASSFLDRTGELFF
>TRBJ1-5|NA|TRBD1|TRBV10-2
TGCGCCAGCAGCGATACACAGGGGACATACCAGCCCCAGCATTTT
CASSDTQGTYQPQHF
>TRBJ1-6|few|TRBD1|TRBV10-3
TGTGCCACCCGAGGACAGGGGGCACCCTATAATTCACCCCTCCACTTT
CATRGQGAPYNSPLHF
>TRBJ1-1|NA|NA|TRBV19
TGTGCCAGTAGTCCGGACAACCGATACACTGAAGCTTTCTTT
CASSPDNRYTEAFF
>TRBJ2-2|few|TRBD2|TRBV29-1
TGCAGCCTAGCGGAAGACACCGGGGAGCTGTTTTTT
CSLAEDTGELFF
>TRBJ1-1|NA|NA|TRBV4-1
TGCGCCAGCAGCCGTGGGTGGGGCGAGACTGAAGCTTTCTTT
CASSRGWGETEAFF
>TRBJ2-5|NA|NA|TRBV6-1
TGTGCCAGCAGTGAATCCCGAGGAGAGACCCAGTACTTC
CASSESRGETQYF
>TRBJ2-7|NA|NA|TRBV7-2
TGTGCCAGCAGCTTAGTTGGGCGGGACCCTCTTTTC
CASSLVGRDPLF
>TRBJ2-7|once|NA|TRBV27
TGTGCCAGCAGTTTATCAGATACATACTCCTACGAGCAGTACTTC
CASSLSDTYSYEQYF
>TRBJ1-2|NA|TRBD1|TRBV6-1
TGTGCCAGCAGTGAGACAGGGATCTATGGCTACACCTTC
CASSETGIYGYTF
>TRBJ2-5|NA|TRBD1|TRBV19
TGTGCCAGTAGTTCTCAGGGGGCCGCTGGAGAGACCCAGTACTTC
CASSSQGAAGETQYF
>TRBJ1-5|NA|TRBD1|TRBV7-9
TGTGCCAGCAGCTTGGACAGGGCTAATCAGCCCCAGCATTTT
CASSLDRANQPQHF
>TRBJ1-4|NA|NA|TRBV27
TGTGCCAGCAGTGTCCACTACAGGACGACTAATGAAAAACTGTTTTTT
CASSVHYRTTNEKLFF
>TRBJ2-1|NA|TRBD2|TRBV25-1
TGTGCCAGCAGTGATCAAGTGGCGGTAGCGGGGTACAATGAGCAGTTCTTC
CASSDQVAVAGYNEQFF
>TRBJ1-2|NA|NA|TRBV6-5
TGTGCCAGCAGTTACTCGGTCGGAGATAGTGGCTACACCTTC
CASSYSVGDSGYTF
>TRBJ2-3|NA|NA|TRBV12-5
TGTGCTAGTGCCCTGGGAGCGGGCAGGGTCACAGATACGCAGTATTTT
CASALGAGRVTDTQYF
>TRBJ1-1|few|NA|TRBV15
TGTGCCACCAGCAGGGCCGGCGAGGGTGGCAGGGGAGCTTTCTTT
CATSRAGEGGRGAFF
>TRBJ2-7|NA|NA|TRBV2
TGTGCCAGCAGGCCCCCGAGATACGAGCAGTACTTC
CASRPPRYEQYF
>TRBJ1-6|NA|TRBD1|TRBV6-1
TGTGCCAGCAGTGAATGGGACAGGGCCTATAATTCACCCCTCCACTTT
CASSEWDRAYNSPLHF
>TRBJ1-3|NA|TRBD1|TRBV9
TGTGCCAGCAGCCGAGGGGGCTCCTCTGGAAACACCATATATTTT
CASSRGGSSGNTIYF
>TRBJ2-7|once|TRBD2|TRBV5-1
TGCGCCAGCAGTCCACTAGCGGGGGGCTCCTACGAGCAGTACTTC
CASSPLAGGSYEQYF
>TRBJ1-1|NA|TRBD1|TRBV4-1
TGCGCCAGCAGCCAAGATAGGGACAGGGGCACTGAAGCTTTCTTT
CASSQDRDRGTEAFF
>TRBJ2-1|NA|TRBD2|TRBV4-1
TGCGCCAGCAGCCAAGATCCCGCGGGAGCAGACGGAAGCAATGAGCAGTTCTTC
CASSQDPAGADGSNEQFF
>TRBJ1-2|NA|NA|TRBV10-1
TGCGCCAGCAGTGAGGGCCCAGGGGCGGAAGATGGCTACACCTTC
CASSEGPGAEDGYTF
>TRBJ1-2|NA|TRBD1|TRBV30
TGTGCCTGGAGTAACACAGGGGACTATGGCTACACCTTC
CAWSNTGDYGYTF
>TRBJ2-1|NA|TRBD1|TRBV6-1
TGTGCCAGCAGTGAAGAAACAGGGGGCTCCTACAATGAGCAGTTCTTC
CASSEETGGSYNEQFF
>TRBJ1-5|once|NA|TRBV6-5
TGTGCCAGCACGGCAGGCGATGATCAGCCCCAGCATTTT
CASTAGDDQPQHF
>TRBJ2-1|NA|NA|TRBV7-2
TGTGCCAGCAGCTCTGCTAGCGCCACCTACAATGAGCAGTTCTTC
CASSSASATYNEQFF
>TRBJ2-5|NA|NA|TRBV25-1
TGTGCCAGCAGTGATTCAGGGCAAATCCAAGAGACCCAGTACTTC
CASSDSGQIQETQYF